This note documents a single T cell receptor (beta chain) sequence. What it binds is unknown. The source of the sample is a study of lymphopenia after photon versus proton radiotherapy. General study results and limits: Relative stability marked proton patients; photon patients lost diversity and naive cells. Oligoclonal CD8+ Temra expansion after nadir drove photon patients' diversity drop.

Data came from immunoSEQ multiplex PCR; TCRdb stores just in-frame clones and leaves some out. The profile shows several thousand clones, 80% to 95% of them singletons. The origin of this receptor is a man aged 55 to 70 with cholangiocarcinoma. This specimen was peripheral blood, taken from a patient treated with photon-based radiotherapy.

The DNA of the CDR3 is TGTGCCAGCAGGCTCTACTCTGGAAACACCATATATTTT. This sequence encodes CASRLYSGNTIYF. The chain recombines TRBV28 with TRBJ1-3, with no clear D. CDR3 length: 13 amino acids. The germline V and J ends were trimmed by 6 bases and 0 bases, with 6 bases remaining between them. CDR1 and CDR2 from the germline V gene are MDHEN and SYDVKM.